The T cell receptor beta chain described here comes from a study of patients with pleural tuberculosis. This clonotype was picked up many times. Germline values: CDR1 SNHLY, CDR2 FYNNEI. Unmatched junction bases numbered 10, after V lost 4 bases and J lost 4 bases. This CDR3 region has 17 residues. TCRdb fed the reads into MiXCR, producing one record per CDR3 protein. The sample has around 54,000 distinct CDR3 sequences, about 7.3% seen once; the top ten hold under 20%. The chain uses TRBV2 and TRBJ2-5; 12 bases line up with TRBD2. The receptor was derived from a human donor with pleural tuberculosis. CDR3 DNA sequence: TGTGCCAGCAGTGGGGAACTAGCGGGAGGTCGCGGAGAGACCCAGTACTTC. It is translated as CASSGELAGGRGETQYF. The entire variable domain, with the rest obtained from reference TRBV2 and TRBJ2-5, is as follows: EPEVTQTPSHQVTQMGQEVILRCVPISNHLYFYWYRQILGQKVEFLVSFYNNEISEKSEIFDDQFSVERPDGSNFTLKIRSTKLEDSAMYFCASSGELAGGRGETQYFGPGTRLLVL.